Below, 21 T cell receptor beta chains from the same sample are listed, as sequenced in a study of Graves' ophthalmopathy and Graves' hyperthyroidism. Beta-chain TCR CDR3 regions were amplified from RNA transcripts. The authors performed first-round RT-PCR with HTBI primers and then a second-round multiplex PCR. MiXCR was run by TCRdb on the multiplex PCR reads, yielding one entry per CDR3 protein. The sample contains approximately 380,000 distinct CDR3 sequences, 20% to 25% of which appear only once. Sample: peripheral blood. The source of these receptors is a young woman with stable Graves' hyperthyroidism.

This clonotype was seen only a few times. A much larger clone lies one base from this, so it may be a read error. The chain has TRBV12-3 or TRBV12-4 and TRBJ1-1; 7 nucleotides line up with TRBD1. CDR3 length equals 16 residues. CDR3 nucleotide sequence: TGTGCCAGCAGTTTAGCAGGGAGGGGGCGGCGTACTGAAGCTTGCTTT. Amino acids: CASSLAGRGRRTEACF.

The rearrangement uses TRBV3-1 and TRBJ2-4; TRBD1 or TRBD2 may be the D gene (5 bases each). V lost 3 bases, J lost 0 bases, and 15 bases lay in between. This CDR3 spans 17 amino acids. Germline loops: CDR1 LGHDT, CDR2 YNNKEL (reference sequence). The CDR3 sequence: CASSQRGVGVAKNIQYF. As DNA, the CDR3 is TGTGCCAGCAGCCAGAGGGGCGTGGGAGTAGCCAAAAACATTCAGTACTTC. Full variable domain (remainder filled in from reference TRBV3-1 and TRBJ2-4): DTAVSQTPKYLVTQMGNDKSIKCEQNLGHDTMYWYKQDSKKFLKIMFSYNNKELIINETVPNRFSPKSPDKAHLNLHINSLELGDSAVYFCASSQRGVGVAKNIQYFGAGTRLSVL.

This clonotype was found many times. The CDR3 spells CASSGTSRTYEQYF. Written as DNA, the CDR3 is TGCGCCAGCAGTGGGACTAGCCGAACCTACGAGCAGTACTTC. This rearrangement joins TRBV10-2 to TRBJ2-7; 8 bases are a match to TRBD2. The germline V gene encodes CDR1 WSHSY and CDR2 SAAADI. This CDR3 comprises 14 residues. The V and J ends lost 4 bases and 2 bases, in that order; junction bases with no gene match: 4.

In this sample, this clonotype turned up many times. The rearrangement links TRBV7-8 to TRBJ2-5; perhaps TRBD2 as D (6 bases). V lost 1 base and J lost 3, with 12 bases in between. Germline lookup yields CDR1 SGHVS and CDR2 FQNEAQ. This CDR3 contains 15 residues. CDR3 protein: CASSLGTTSKETQYF. The DNA of the CDR3 is TGTGCCAGCAGCTTAGGGACTACTTCGAAAGAGACCCAGTACTTC.

The J gene is TRBJ1-1, the V gene TRBV28; D is unresolved. Germline V gene data show CDR1 as MDHEN and CDR2 as SYDVKM. The CDR3 spans 15 residues. Trimming removed 5 bases from V and 4 bases from J, with 17 bases in between. The CDR3 loop is CASSITLEFGTEAFF. As DNA, the CDR3 is TGTGCCAGCAGTATAACACTCGAGTTCGGCACTGAAGCTTTCTTT.

This clonotype was seen at least ten times. The CDR3 spells CASTPGSLTYEQYF. The CDR3 bases are TGTGCCAGCACCCCCGGAAGTCTAACCTACGAGCAGTACTTC. The V and J genes are TRBV6-2 or TRBV6-3 and TRBJ2-7; D not resolved. The CDR3 runs 14 residues. V dropped 7 bases and J dropped 2 bases, with 15 bases sitting between them. Germline CDR1 and CDR2: MNHEY and SVGEGT.

The V gene is TRBV5-1, the J gene TRBJ2-5; the match to TRBD1 covers 9 bases. V trimming: 4 bases; J trimming: 4 bases; junction bases outside the gene matches: 11. Germline V gives CDR1 SGHRS, CDR2 YFSETQ. The CDR3 is made up of 16 amino acids. In DNA form, the CDR3 reads TGCGCCAGCAGCCCCAAACAGGGGGCGGGAAGAGAGACCCAGTACTTC. Its translation: CASSPKQGAGRETQYF. The whole variable domain, filled in from reference TRBV5-1 and TRBJ2-5, reads KAGVTQTPRYLIKTRGQQVTLSCSPISGHRSVSWYQQTPGQGLQFLFEYFSETQRNKGNFPGRFSGRQFSNSRSEMNVSTLELGDSALYLCASSPKQGAGRETQYFGPGTRLLVL.

This sequence joins TRBV25-1 and TRBJ2-7; 7 positions agree with TRBD1. The CDR3 has 11 amino acids. Per the germline V gene, CDR1 is MGHDK and CDR2 is SYGVNS. J was trimmed by 4 bases and V by 9 bases; bases with no gene match: 3. The CDR3 here is CASGGQYEQYF. The DNA of the CDR3 is TGTGCCAGTGGGGGACAGTACGAGCAGTACTTC.

This clonotype showed up many times. The chain recombines TRBV19 with TRBJ2-7; D tentatively reads TRBD1 or TRBD2 (5 bases each). Germline V gene data show CDR1 as LNHDA and CDR2 as SQIVND (reference sequence). This CDR3 comprises 15 residues. V dropped 6 bases and J dropped 0 bases, with 15 bases sitting between them. The CDR3 DNA is TGTGCCAGTAGGCGAGGGAAAGGGGACTCCTACGAGCAGTACTTC. It translates to CASRRGKGDSYEQYF.

This clonotype occurred once. The chain is built from TRBV9 and TRBJ2-2, with a possible D match to TRBD2 (6 bases). The CDR3 has 17 amino acids. Deletions cut 0 bases from V and 7 bases from J, with 19 bases between. CDR1 and CDR2 (germline): SGDLS, YYNGEE. CDR3: CASSVATGSGRSGELFF. The CDR3 DNA sequence: TGTGCCAGCAGCGTAGCTACCGGTAGCGGAAGAAGCGGGGAGCTGTTTTTT.

This clonotype was found many times. V is TRBV24-1 and J is TRBJ2-7, with D possibly matching TRBD1 (5 bases). V lost 7 bases and J lost 5, with 14 bases in between. CDR3 length equals 13 residues. From germline, CDR1 is KGHDR and CDR2 SFDVKD. The CDR3 coding sequence is TGTGCCACCAGGGGCTCAGGGTCCCACGAGCAGTACTTC. As protein: CATRGSGSHEQYF.

The sample holds many counts of this clonotype. The J gene is TRBJ2-7, the V gene TRBV11-2; D possibly corresponds to TRBD2 (6 bases). V lost 0 bases, J lost 2 bases, and 14 bases lay in between. The V gene's germline CDR1 is SGHAT and CDR2 FQNNGV. CDR3 length equals 16 residues. The CDR3 spells CASSLDSVWGAYEQYF. The DNA for the CDR3 is TGTGCCAGCAGCTTAGATAGCGTTTGGGGGGCCTACGAGCAGTACTTC. Combining the CDR3 with reference TRBV11-2 and TRBJ2-7 gives the whole variable domain EAGVAQSPRYKIIEKRQSVAFWCNPISGHATLYWYQQILGQGPKLLIQFQNNGVVDDSQLPKDRFSAERLKGVDSTLKIQPAKLEDSAVYLCASSLDSVWGAYEQYFGPGTRLTVT.

This clonotype was seen many times. CDR3 sequence reads: CASRASGKSTDTQYF. In DNA form, the CDR3 reads TGTGCCAGCAGGGCTAGCGGGAAAAGCACAGATACGCAGTATTTT. The chain is built from TRBV2 and TRBJ2-3; the match to TRBD2 covers 9 bases. This CDR3 is built from 15 residues. V dropped 6 bases and J dropped 0; count of bases not matched to a gene: 4. The germline V gene encodes CDR1 SNHLY and CDR2 FYNNEI.

The chain has TRBV7-8 and TRBJ2-5; a possible D gene is TRBD2 (7 bases). From germline, CDR1 is SGHVS and CDR2 FQNEAQ. Trimming took off 5 bases at V and 1 base at J, with 14 bases between the two ends. The CDR3 is made up of 15 amino acids. CDR3 sequence: CASSPKRDIQETQYF. CDR3 nucleotide sequence: TGTGCCAGCAGCCCAAAGCGGGACATCCAAGAGACCCAGTACTTC.

In its sample, this clonotype was seen many times. The rearrangement uses TRBV2 and TRBJ2-4, with a tentative D call TRBD1 (5 bases). With 2 bases removed from V and 1 base from J, the gap between germline ends came to 6 bases. CDR1 is SNHLY and CDR2 is FYNNEI in the germline V gene. The CDR3 extends over 14 amino acids. Written as DNA, the CDR3 is TGTGCCAGCAGTGAACCAGGGGCCAAAAACATTCAGTACTTC. Its translation is CASSEPGAKNIQYF.

This clonotype was recorded a few times. The chain is built from TRBV18 and TRBJ1-1; weak D call: TRBD1 (5 bases). Trimming removed 2 bases at V and 0 bases at J, with 13 bases between. The CDR3 consists of 16 residues. Germline V gene lookup returns CDR1 KGHSH and CDR2 LQKENI. CDR3 bases: TGTGCCAGCTCACCAGGGGCCCCATCCATGAACACTGAAGCTTTCTTT. This sequence encodes CASSPGAPSMNTEAFF.

V is TRBV6-1 and J is TRBJ2-2; TRBD1 aligns across 7 bases. CDR1 is MNHNS, CDR2 SASEGT, per germline. CDR3 length: 13 residues. With V trimmed by 7 bases and J by 6 bases, 5 bases remained unmatched. CDR3 nucleotides: TGTGCCAGCAACAACAGGGGATCCGGGGAGCTGTTTTTT. It yields the protein CASNNRGSGELFF.

This sequence joins TRBV20-1 and TRBJ1-6; possibly TRBD1 for D (5 bases). CDR1 and CDR2 (germline): DFQATT, SNEGSKA (reference sequence). The length of the CDR3 is 15 residues. Trimming took off 6 bases at V and 2 bases at J, with 14 bases between the two ends. CDR3 loop: CSAPWTSTYNSPLHF. The DNA for the CDR3 is TGCAGTGCCCCCTGGACAAGTACCTATAATTCACCCCTCCACTTT.

This clonotype came up many times. This chain uses TRBV5-1 with TRBJ1-6, with 10 positions matching TRBD1. The CDR3 length is 14 residues. V gave up 7 bases and J gave up 7 bases; unmatched junction bases: 5. Germline V gene data show CDR1 as SGHRS and CDR2 as YFSETQ. CDR3 coding DNA: TGCGCCAGCCAAGCGGGACAGGGGAATTCACCCCTCCACTTT. It codes for CASQAGQGNSPLHF.

This clonotype has at least ten counts. This chain joins TRBV20-1 and TRBJ1-2; D gene unclear. V lost 0 bases, J lost 4 bases, and 12 bases lay in between. Germline CDR1 and CDR2: DFQATT and SNEGSKA (reference sequence). The CDR3 loop spans 14 amino acids. CDR3: CSARDGRDTYGYTF. CDR3 DNA sequence: TGCAGTGCTAGAGATGGGAGGGATACCTATGGCTACACCTTC.

Many counts were recorded for this clonotype. This chain connects TRBV30 to TRBJ2-7; 9 bases map to TRBD1. Unmatched junction bases numbered 10, after V lost 0 bases and J lost 7 bases. Germline CDR1 and CDR2: GTSNPN and SVGIG (reference sequence). The CDR3 length is 15 residues. The DNA for the CDR3 is TGTGCCTGGAGTGTACTTCTACAGGGGGCCGGAGAGCAGTACTTC. Translating it yields CAWSVLLQGAGEQYF.